A selection of T cell receptor beta chains follows, all from one sample in a study of T-cell memory formation after mild COVID-19. TCRdb fed the 5' RACE reads into MiXCR, producing one record per CDR3 protein. The profile covers fewer than 150,000 distinct CDR3 sequences, with roughly 13% appearing a single time and 25% to 30% taken by the ten largest. The sample taken for sequencing was PBMCs or a T cell subset sorted from them (not recorded which). These receptors were obtained from an adult woman who had mild COVID-19 (a few samples of this study predate the infection). Cell type and time point are not known. The CDR3 runs from the conserved cysteine through the conserved F or W. The D gene is left open where the match is weak. Rows may omit the clone size; those that give it use once, few, many or a size class.

j_call,clone_size,d_call,v_call,cdr3_nt,cdr3_aa
TRBJ2-1,NA,NA,TRBV7-9,TGTGCCAGCAGCGCTGGGACGGATTACAATGAGCAGTTCTTC,CASSAGTDYNEQFF
TRBJ2-2,NA,TRBD2,TRBV11-2,TGTGCCAGCAGCTTAGGACTAGCGGGACGGACCGGGGAGCTGTTTTTT,CASSLGLAGRTGELFF
TRBJ1-3,NA,NA,TRBV13,TGTGCCAGCAGCTTACAATACGGGAACACCATATATTTT,CASSLQYGNTIYF
TRBJ1-2,NA,NA,TRBV7-8,TGTGCCAGCAGCTTGTGGGGGCGGGTTGGCTACACCTTC,CASSLWGRVGYTF
TRBJ1-2,NA,TRBD1,TRBV20-1,TGCAGTGCTCCTCCAGTTACAGGGGGCGCGTCTCTCTATGGCTACACCTTC,CSAPPVTGGASLYGYTF
TRBJ2-3,NA,NA,TRBV9,TGTGCCAGCAGCGGCAGGACACAGCGCACAGATACGCAGTATTTT,CASSGRTQRTDTQYF
TRBJ2-1,NA,NA,TRBV4-3,TGCGCCAGCAGCCAGGGACTTCAACCCCTCTACAATGAGCAGTTCTTC,CASSQGLQPLYNEQFF
TRBJ2-7,NA,TRBD2,TRBV9,TGTGCCAGCAGCGCGGGGACTAGCGGATCATACGAGCAGTACTTC,CASSAGTSGSYEQYF
TRBJ1-1,few,TRBD1,TRBV25-1,TGTGCCAGCAGTGATTTGAGGGTCGACAGGGGAGGCACTGAAGCTTTCTTT,CASSDLRVDRGGTEAFF
TRBJ1-2,NA,NA,TRBV7-8,TGTGCCAGCAGCTTTGGCAGGGACTATGGCTACACCTTC,CASSFGRDYGYTF
TRBJ2-7,NA,NA,TRBV7-9,TGTGCCAGCAGCCAGGGGACCTGGGACGAGCAGTACTTC,CASSQGTWDEQYF
TRBJ1-1,NA,NA,TRBV5-1,TGCGCCAGCAGCGTAGGGGCCAGGGGACGGGACACTGAAGCTTTCTTT,CASSVGARGRDTEAFF
TRBJ2-1,few,TRBD1,TRBV4-1,TGCGCCAGCAGCGAATTCCGACAGGGGGGAACCCACAATGAGCAGTTCTTC,CASSEFRQGGTHNEQFF
TRBJ2-4,NA,NA,TRBV6-5,TGTGCCAGCAGGATGGGAAACATTCAGTACTTC,CASRMGNIQYF
TRBJ2-7,few,NA,TRBV7-2,TGTGCCAGCAGCTTATCCTGGGCCCCATACGAGCAGTACTTC,CASSLSWAPYEQYF
TRBJ1-6,NA,TRBD1,TRBV12-3/TRBV12-4,TGTGCCAGCAGTCGGACAGGGCTCAATTCACCCCTCCACTTT,CASSRTGLNSPLHF
TRBJ2-7,NA,TRBD1,TRBV5-6,TGTGCCAGCAGCTTGGGAGGGGGCCCCTACGAGCAGTACTTC,CASSLGGGPYEQYF
TRBJ2-3,NA,NA,TRBV4-1,TGCGCCAGCAGCCCGCCGGGACGGCTATCCGATACGCAGTATTTT,CASSPPGRLSDTQYF
TRBJ2-2,few,TRBD1,TRBV6-5,TGTGCCAGTCGACAGGGCCACACCGGGGAGCTGTTTTTT,CASRQGHTGELFF
TRBJ2-7,few,TRBD1,TRBV27,TGTGCCAGCAGTGCGTCCGGGACAGGAGCCTACGAGCAGTACTTC,CASSASGTGAYEQYF
TRBJ2-1,many,TRBD2,TRBV7-2,TGTGCCAGCAGCTTAGGTCTAGCGGGGGGGAGCTCCTACAATGAGCAGTTCTTC,CASSLGLAGGSSYNEQFF
TRBJ2-1,few,TRBD1,TRBV29-1,TGCAGCGTTCCGGACAGGGGCGACAATGAGCAGTTCTTC,CSVPDRGDNEQFF
TRBJ2-3,NA,TRBD2,TRBV10-2,TGCGCCAGCAGTTTTACTAGCGGGGTACAGGATACGCAGTATTTT,CASSFTSGVQDTQYF
TRBJ2-7,once,NA,TRBV6-2/TRBV6-3,TGTGCCAGCAGCTCCGGACGGCTTCACGAGCAGTACTTC,CASSSGRLHEQYF
TRBJ1-4,NA,NA,TRBV20-1,TGCAGTACTCGAGCCGGTGCAACTAATGAAAAACTGTTTTTT,CSTRAGATNEKLFF
TRBJ2-7,few,NA,TRBV7-9,TGTGCCAGCAGCTCCGGACGGATTTACGAGCAGTACTTC,CASSSGRIYEQYF
TRBJ2-3,NA,NA,TRBV7-9,TGTGCCAGCAGCCCCGGGCCAGACGCGGGGCACACAGATACGCAGTATTTT,CASSPGPDAGHTDTQYF
TRBJ2-2,many,TRBD1,TRBV4-1,TGCGCCAGCAGCCCTTGGACAGGGGACACCGGGGAGCTGTTTTTT,CASSPWTGDTGELFF
TRBJ2-7,few,NA,TRBV6-5,TGTGCCAGCAGAACAGGGAACTACGAGCAGTACTTC,CASRTGNYEQYF
TRBJ2-7,few,TRBD2,TRBV4-1,TGCGCCAGCAGCCAGCTTAGCGGGGGAACCTACGAGCAGTACTTC,CASSQLSGGTYEQYF
TRBJ2-1,many,NA,TRBV5-1,TGCGCCAGCAGCCCCAGGGGGACCGGGAGTACCTACAATGAGCAGTTCTTC,CASSPRGTGSTYNEQFF
TRBJ2-2,few,NA,TRBV7-7,TGTGCCAGCAGCTTAGATCGGGGCCCAACGAACACCGGGGAGCTGTTTTTT,CASSLDRGPTNTGELFF